Below, 17 T cell receptor beta chains from the same sample are listed, as sequenced in a study of post-analysis software for immune sequencing data. The study, taken as a whole, reports: TRBV5-6, TRBV5-1 and TRBV20-1 belonged to a set of about five TRBV segments that were more frequent in patients than controls.

Antigens for these TCRs are unknown. Built from TCR beta cDNA, the libraries had unique molecular identifiers in them. TCRdb ran MiXCR on the PCR reads and lists one entry per CDR3 protein. The table shows 740,000 or so distinct CDR3 sequences, with approximately 57% occurring only once. Sequencing used blood. The receptors derive from a girl aged 5-17 years with multiple sclerosis.

The gene calls are TRBV7-9 and TRBJ2-5, with 7 bases aligning to TRBD2. This CDR3 spans 16 amino acids. The germline gives CDR1 SEHNR, CDR2 FQNEAQ (reference sequence). V shed 5 bases and J 4 bases; nucleotides not matched to a gene: 13. CDR3 sequence: CASSPGHIPGGETQYF. The CDR3 nucleotides are TGTGCCAGCAGCCCTGGACATATCCCGGGAGGAGAGACCCAGTACTTC.

This clonotype turned up a few times. This sequence joins TRBV10-3 and TRBJ1-2; 10 bases map to TRBD1. The J segment lost 6 bases and the V segment lost 3 bases, leaving 4 bases of the junction unmatched. Germline assignment: CDR1 ENHRY and CDR2 SYGVKD. This CDR3 is built from 14 residues. CDR3 amino acids: CAISDMGTGDGYTF. CDR3 DNA sequence: TGTGCCATCAGTGATATGGGGACAGGGGATGGCTACACCTTC.

This rearrangement joins TRBV27 to TRBJ2-3, with TRBD2 identical over 7 bases. From germline, CDR1 is MNHEY and CDR2 SMNVEV (reference sequence). After removal of 4 bases from V and 7 bases from J, the junction contained 11 bases not matched to a gene. The CDR3 is made up of 15 amino acids. CDR3 sequence reads: CASSSVAGAGYTQYF. CDR3 bases: TGTGCCAGCAGTTCGGTGGCGGGAGCGGGTTATACGCAGTATTTT.

V is TRBV28 and J is TRBJ2-5, with 13 bases lining up with TRBD2. The CDR3 is made up of 18 amino acids. J gave up 4 bases and V 6 bases, and 14 bases lay outside the gene matches. The V gene's germline CDR1 is MDHEN and CDR2 SYDVKM. The CDR3, as DNA: TGTGCCAGCAGCTCCTTCGGACTAGCGGGAGCAGATTCAGAGACCCAGTACTTC. Residues: CASSSFGLAGADSETQYF.

DNA for the CDR3: TGCGCCAGCAGCCCCGGGAGGGAGACTGAAGCTTTCTTT. Its translation: CASSPGRETEAFF. The J gene is TRBJ1-1, the V gene TRBV5-1; no clear D. The CDR3 length is 13 residues. Germline V gene lookup returns CDR1 SGHRS and CDR2 YFSETQ. With 4 bases removed from V and 5 bases from J, the gap between germline ends came to 12 bases.

This clonotype was recorded a few times. V gene TRBV12-3 or TRBV12-4 combines with J gene TRBJ2-5; TRBD2 matches at 7 bases. There are 16 residues in the CDR3. V shed 3 bases, J shed 4 bases, and the junction held 11 bases outside the gene matches. The DNA of the CDR3 is TGTGCCAGCAGTTTCGGGGTGCGCGGGAGAGGAGAGACCCAGTACTTC. Translation gives CASSFGVRGRGETQYF.

This clonotype was counted once. The chain links TRBV20-1 to TRBJ2-3; 8 bases are shared with TRBD2. CDR3 length: 16 residues. Germline V CDR1 and CDR2: DFQATT, SNEGSKA (reference sequence). Trimming at V came to 6 bases and at J to 0 bases, leaving 11 bases not matched to a gene. CDR3 DNA sequence: TGCAGTGCCCCTACCGGACTAGCACAGAGCACAGATACGCAGTATTTT. Translating gives CSAPTGLAQSTDTQYF.

This clonotype has only a few counts. This chain connects TRBV12-5 to TRBJ1-2; D perhaps matches TRBD1 (5 bases). This CDR3 is 13 amino acids long. Germline V lookup: CDR1 LGHNT, CDR2 FRNRAP. Trimming stripped 3 bases from V and 4 bases from J, with 9 bases between. CDR3: CASGLGAAYGYTF. The CDR3, as DNA: TGTGCTAGTGGTTTAGGGGCGGCCTATGGCTACACCTTC.

The CDR3 reads CAISEPPTGRNYGYTF. CDR3 nucleotide sequence: TGTGCCATCAGTGAGCCGCCGACAGGGAGAAACTATGGCTACACCTTC. The V call is TRBV10-3, the J call TRBJ1-2, with 7 positions matching TRBD1. CDR3 size: 16 residues. After removal of 2 bases from V and 2 bases from J, the junction contained 8 bases not matched to a gene. The germline gives CDR1 ENHRY, CDR2 SYGVKD.

The chain couples TRBV5-1 to TRBJ2-3, with 12 positions matching TRBD2. CDR1 and CDR2 from the germline V gene are SGHRS and YFSETQ. Trimming at V came to 4 bases and at J to 5 bases, leaving 5 bases not matched to a gene. The CDR3 consists of 15 residues. The CDR3 spells CASSKGLAGQDTQYF. The CDR3, as DNA: TGCGCCAGCAGCAAGGGACTAGCGGGCCAAGATACGCAGTATTTT.

CDR3 region: CAISESETSNQPQHF. CDR3 DNA: TGTGCCATCAGTGAGTCGGAGACAAGCAATCAGCCCCAGCATTTT. V is TRBV10-3 and J is TRBJ1-5; D is uncertain. Germline V gene data show CDR1 as ENHRY and CDR2 as SYGVKD. The V end was cut by 0 bases, the J end by 1 base, with 7 bases between. The CDR3 is 15 residues long.

The chain has TRBV11-2 and TRBJ1-1; weak D call: TRBD1 (6 bases). The V end was cut by 4 bases, the J end by 8 bases, with 17 bases between. Germline CDR1 and CDR2: SGHAT and FQNNGV. The CDR3 extends over 14 amino acids. This CDR3 is CASSSLRQALEAFF. The CDR3 bases are TGTGCCAGCAGCTCACTCCGACAGGCTCTAGAAGCTTTCTTT.

The chain is built from TRBV5-1 and TRBJ2-7, with TRBD1 identical over 7 bases. CDR1 and CDR2 from the germline V gene are SGHRS and YFSETQ. The J segment lost 0 bases and the V segment lost 1 base, leaving 4 bases of the junction unmatched. The CDR3 has 15 amino acids. The CDR3 loop reads CASSLRGDSSYEQYF. As DNA, the CDR3 is TGCGCCAGCAGCTTGCGAGGGGACAGCTCCTACGAGCAGTACTTC.

The gene calls are TRBV7-9 and TRBJ2-7; D gene unclear. Per the germline V gene, CDR1 is SEHNR and CDR2 is FQNEAQ (reference sequence). This CDR3 is built from 12 residues. Trimming took 6 bases from V and 5 from J, leaving 11 bases between them. The DNA of the CDR3 is TGTGCCAGCAGAGTAGTCCCGAACGAGCAGTACTTC. It specifies CASRVVPNEQYF.

The V and J genes are TRBV6-4 and TRBJ2-1, with D possibly TRBD2 on 6 matching bases. The CDR3 runs 12 residues. V gave up 3 bases and J gave up 13 bases, with 13 bases separating them. From germline, CDR1 is MRHNA and CDR2 SNTAGT. The CDR3 spells CASSEPGLPQFF. CDR3 DNA: TGTGCCAGCAGTGAACCGGGACTTCCACAGTTCTTC.

This clonotype was recorded a few times. This chain connects TRBV5-1 to TRBJ2-5, with D perhaps TRBD2 (6 bases). This CDR3 has 15 amino acids. Trimming removed 0 bases at V and 3 bases at J, with 12 bases between. Looked up from germline, CDR1 is SGHRS and CDR2 is YFSETQ. This CDR3 is CASSLAGGLEETQYF. DNA for the CDR3: TGCGCCAGCAGCTTGGCCGGGGGACTGGAAGAGACCCAGTACTTC.

The V gene is TRBV5-1, the J gene TRBJ2-5; D is uncertain. The J call is in doubt because the DNA end fits TRBJ2-7 better. The CDR3 runs to 15 residues. Germline lookup yields CDR1 SGHRS and CDR2 YFSETQ. In DNA, the CDR3 is TGCGCCAGCAGCTTCGGGCTCAACACAGACTACGAGCAGTACTTC. Amino acids: CASSFGLNTDYEQYF.